The sequence of this TCR beta chain was determined in a study of Ad26.COV2.S vaccination and SARS-CoV-2 variants. The table came from immunoSEQ multiplex PCR; TCRdb's copy has only in-frame clones and leaves some out. The sample includes more than 85,000 clones, less than 85% of them seen just once. Overall study results and limits: Responses of spike-specific T cells (both CD8+ and CD4+) reportedly showed substantial breadth after vaccination.

V gave up 0 bases and J gave up 6 bases, with 14 bases separating them. The CDR3 contains 16 residues. Germline assignment: CDR1 MNHNS and CDR2 SASEGT. About this clone itself: Its cognate antigen is unknown.

The source of this sequence is a human donor who had recovered from COVID-19. The material sequenced was peripheral blood, taken after recovery from COVID-19. V and J are TRBV6-1 and TRBJ2-2; possible D gene TRBD1, 6 bases. The CDR3 region is CASSEAHRDPPGELFF. As DNA, the CDR3 is TGTGCCAGCAGTGAAGCGCACAGGGACCCTCCCGGGGAGCTGTTTTTT.